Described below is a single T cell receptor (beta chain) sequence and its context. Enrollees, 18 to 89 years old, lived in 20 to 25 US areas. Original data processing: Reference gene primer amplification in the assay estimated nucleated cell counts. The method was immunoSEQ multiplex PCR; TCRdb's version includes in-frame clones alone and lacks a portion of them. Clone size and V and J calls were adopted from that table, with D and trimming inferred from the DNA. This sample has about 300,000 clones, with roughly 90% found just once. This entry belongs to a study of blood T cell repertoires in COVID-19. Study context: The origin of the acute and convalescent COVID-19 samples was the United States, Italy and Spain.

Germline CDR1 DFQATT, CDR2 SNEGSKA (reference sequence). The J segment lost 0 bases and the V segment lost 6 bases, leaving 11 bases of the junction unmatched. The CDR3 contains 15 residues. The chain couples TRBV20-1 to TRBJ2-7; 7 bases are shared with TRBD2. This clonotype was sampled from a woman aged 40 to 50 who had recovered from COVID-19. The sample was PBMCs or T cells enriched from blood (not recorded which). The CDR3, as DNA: TGCAGTGCGAGTGTTCTAGCGGTCAGCTCCTACGAGCAGTACTTC. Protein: CSASVLAVSSYEQYF.